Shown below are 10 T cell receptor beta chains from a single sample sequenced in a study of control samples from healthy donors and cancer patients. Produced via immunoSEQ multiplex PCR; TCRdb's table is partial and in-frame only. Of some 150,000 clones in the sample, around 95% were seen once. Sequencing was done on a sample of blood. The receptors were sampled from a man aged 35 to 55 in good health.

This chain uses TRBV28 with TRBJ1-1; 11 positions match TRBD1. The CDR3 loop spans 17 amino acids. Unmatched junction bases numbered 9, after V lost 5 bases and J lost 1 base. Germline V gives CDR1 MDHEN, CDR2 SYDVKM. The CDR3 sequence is CASSGLQGTGGNTEAFF. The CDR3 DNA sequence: TGTGCCAGCAGTGGGTTACAAGGGACAGGGGGGAACACTGAAGCTTTCTTT.

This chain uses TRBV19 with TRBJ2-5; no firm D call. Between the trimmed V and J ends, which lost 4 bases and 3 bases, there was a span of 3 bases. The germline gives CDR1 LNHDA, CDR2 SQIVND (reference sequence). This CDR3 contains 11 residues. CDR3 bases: TGTGCCAGTAGTAGCAAAGAGACCCAGTACTTC. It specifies CASSSKETQYF.

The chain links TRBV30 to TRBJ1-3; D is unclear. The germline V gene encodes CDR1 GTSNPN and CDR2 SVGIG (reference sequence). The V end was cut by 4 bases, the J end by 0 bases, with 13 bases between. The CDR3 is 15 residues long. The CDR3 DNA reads TGTGCCTGGACTCCGTCCCTCCTCTCTGGAAACACCATATATTTT. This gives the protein CAWTPSLLSGNTIYF.

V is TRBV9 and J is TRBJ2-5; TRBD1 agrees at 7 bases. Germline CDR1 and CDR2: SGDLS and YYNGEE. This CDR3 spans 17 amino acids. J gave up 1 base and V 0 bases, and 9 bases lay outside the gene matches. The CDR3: CASSVGIPAGGQETQYF. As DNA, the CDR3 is TGTGCCAGCAGCGTAGGAATCCCCGCAGGGGGCCAAGAGACCCAGTACTTC.

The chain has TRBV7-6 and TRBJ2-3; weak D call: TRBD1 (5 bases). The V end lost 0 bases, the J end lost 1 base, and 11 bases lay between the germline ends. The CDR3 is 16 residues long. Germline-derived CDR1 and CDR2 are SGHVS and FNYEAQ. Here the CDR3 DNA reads TGTGCCAGCAGCTTAGCGCTACAGGCGGGCACAGATACGCAGTATTTT. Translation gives CASSLALQAGTDTQYF.

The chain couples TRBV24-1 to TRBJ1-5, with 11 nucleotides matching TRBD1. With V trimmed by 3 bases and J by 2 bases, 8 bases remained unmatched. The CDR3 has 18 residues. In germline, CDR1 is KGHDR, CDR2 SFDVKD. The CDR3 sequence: CATSDPGQGAIGNQPQHF. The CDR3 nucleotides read TGTGCCACCAGTGATCCAGGACAGGGGGCGATAGGCAATCAGCCCCAGCATTTT.

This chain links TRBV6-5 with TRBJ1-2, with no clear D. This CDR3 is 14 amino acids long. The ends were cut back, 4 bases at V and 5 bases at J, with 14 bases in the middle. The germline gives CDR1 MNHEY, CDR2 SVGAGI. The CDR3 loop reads CASSSGVSGYGYTF. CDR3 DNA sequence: TGTGCCAGCAGTTCCGGAGTTTCGGGGTATGGCTACACCTTC.

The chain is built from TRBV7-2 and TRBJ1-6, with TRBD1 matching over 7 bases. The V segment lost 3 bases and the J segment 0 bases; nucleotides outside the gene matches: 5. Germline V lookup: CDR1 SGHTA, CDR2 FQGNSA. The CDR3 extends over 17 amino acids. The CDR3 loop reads CASSFVQGVSYNSPLHF. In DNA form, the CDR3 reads TGTGCCAGCAGCTTCGTCCAGGGGGTCTCCTATAATTCACCCCTCCACTTT.

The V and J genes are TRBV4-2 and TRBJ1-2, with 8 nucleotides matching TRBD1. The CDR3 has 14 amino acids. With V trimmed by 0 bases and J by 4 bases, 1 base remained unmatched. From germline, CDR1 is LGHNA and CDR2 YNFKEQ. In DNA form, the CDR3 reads TGTGCCAGCAGCCAAGAGGACAGGGCCTATGGCTACACCTTC. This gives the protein CASSQEDRAYGYTF.

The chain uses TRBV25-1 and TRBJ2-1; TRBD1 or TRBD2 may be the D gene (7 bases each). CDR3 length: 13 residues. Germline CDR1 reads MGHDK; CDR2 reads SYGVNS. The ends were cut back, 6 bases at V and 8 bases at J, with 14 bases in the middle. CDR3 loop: CASSRGGADEQFF. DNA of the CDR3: TGTGCCAGCAGCAGGGGGGGGGCTGATGAGCAGTTCTTC.